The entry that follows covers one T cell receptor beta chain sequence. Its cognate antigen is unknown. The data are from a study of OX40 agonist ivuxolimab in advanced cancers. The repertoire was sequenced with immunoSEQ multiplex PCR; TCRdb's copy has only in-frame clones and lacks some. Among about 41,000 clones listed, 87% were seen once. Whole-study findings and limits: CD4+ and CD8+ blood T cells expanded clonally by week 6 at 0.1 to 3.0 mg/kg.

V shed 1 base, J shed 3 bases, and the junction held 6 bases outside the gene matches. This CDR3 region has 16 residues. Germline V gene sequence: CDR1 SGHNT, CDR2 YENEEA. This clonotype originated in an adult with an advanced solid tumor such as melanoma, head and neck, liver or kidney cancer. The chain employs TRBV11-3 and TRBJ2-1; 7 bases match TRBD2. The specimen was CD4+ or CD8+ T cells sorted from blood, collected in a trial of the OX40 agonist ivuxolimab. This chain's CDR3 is CASSLGGSLIYNEQFF. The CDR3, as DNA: TGTGCCAGCAGCTTAGGCGGGAGCCTAATCTACAATGAGCAGTTCTTC.